This T cell receptor (beta chain) was recorded in a study of high-grade serous ovarian cancer treatment subgroups. On the study more broadly: On average, roughly 14,000 reads and roughly 7,000 unique TCR beta rearrangements were obtained per sample.

The data were produced by immunoSEQ multiplex PCR, yet TCRdb's version contains in-frame clones alone and is incomplete. The data hold 5,000 or so clones, with 60% to 75% observed a single time. Tumor tissue was taken before any definitive surgery or chemotherapy was given. In its sample, this clone was seen once. Antigen unknown. Study-level points and caveats: Higher neoantigen levels went with greater TCR clonal relatedness. The analyses considered CDR3 and ignored CDR1 and CDR2. Without spatial data, bulk sequencing limits insight into HGSC tumor diversity.

The CDR3 runs to 18 residues. Trimming at V came to 1 base and at J to 5 bases, leaving 13 bases not matched to a gene. Germline-derived CDR1 and CDR2 are SGHDN and FVKESK. Sequenced sample: tumor tissue. This sequence joins TRBV14 and TRBJ2-1; TRBD2 matches 8 bases. The receptor comes from a human donor with high-grade serous ovarian cancer. CDR3 amino acids: CASSQGRLAGTRDNEQFF. DNA of the CDR3: TGTGCCAGCAGCCAAGGGAGATTAGCGGGAACCAGGGACAATGAGCAGTTCTTC.